The clone carrying this TCR beta chain was counted only a few times. The target antigen is unknown. CDR1 and CDR2 from the germline V gene are MGHRA and YSYEKL. This CDR3 spans 17 amino acids. J lost 2 bases, V lost 1 base, and 3 bases had no gene match. The data belong to a study of spatial heterogeneity in lung cancer. Study details: Sequencing of follow-up PBMC samples took place when they were available, at a median of about 2 years after resection. Alpha-chain sequences were consistently detected in smaller numbers than beta-chain sequences. The mean occurrence of each unique TCR and UMI combination in raw reads exceeded ten.

Study outcomes and limitations: Ubiquitous expanded tumor TCRs showed up in blood more at resection than follow-up.

The time point was: blood at routine non-recurrence follow-up after resection. Unsorted whole RNA samples from tumor, nontumor lung or frozen PBMC were sequenced. TCRdb re-called the 5' RACE reads through MiXCR, storing one row per CDR3 protein. Of around 110,000 distinct CDR3 sequences listed, more than 10% were seen once; the top ten hold roughly 15%. The clonotype was recovered from a male donor with early-stage non-small cell lung cancer. The gene calls are TRBV4-1 and TRBJ2-1, with TRBD2 matching over 12 bases. The source material was PBMCs, sampled at follow-up. The CDR3 sequence: CASSQGLAGGAYNEQFF. CDR3 sequence (DNA): TGCGCCAGCAGCCAAGGCCTAGCGGGGGGGGCCTACAATGAGCAGTTCTTC.